This TCR beta chain was sequenced in a study of CD8 T cells in ankylosing spondylitis. One entry per CDR3 protein results from TCRdb running MiXCR on the 5' RACE reads. The table records a few hundred thousand distinct CDR3 sequences, 20% to 25% of them present only once. Study-wide results and limits: A TCR beta motif of 8 or 9 highly homologous variants appeared characteristic of ankylosing spondylitis blood. There was reportedly significant enrichment of clones that were disease-linked in matched ankylosing spondylitis synovial fluid. As for the disease-linked clones, they showed a CD8+ phenotype and occurred at relatively low frequencies in peripheral blood.

CDR3 length: 13 amino acids. Looked up from germline, CDR1 is LGHNA and CDR2 is YSLEER. Trimming removed 4 bases from V and 11 bases from J, with 18 bases in between. A note on this clonotype: What it binds is unknown.

This chain joins TRBV4-3 and TRBJ2-7, with D possibly matching TRBD2 (6 bases). The origin of this receptor is a male donor with ankylosing spondylitis. The sample taken for sequencing was blood, either unsorted or a sorted T cell fraction (not recorded which). The CDR3 coding sequence is TGCGCCAGCAGCCCGCGGAAGGGGACTGAGAAGTACTTC. The encoded protein is CASSPRKGTEKYF.